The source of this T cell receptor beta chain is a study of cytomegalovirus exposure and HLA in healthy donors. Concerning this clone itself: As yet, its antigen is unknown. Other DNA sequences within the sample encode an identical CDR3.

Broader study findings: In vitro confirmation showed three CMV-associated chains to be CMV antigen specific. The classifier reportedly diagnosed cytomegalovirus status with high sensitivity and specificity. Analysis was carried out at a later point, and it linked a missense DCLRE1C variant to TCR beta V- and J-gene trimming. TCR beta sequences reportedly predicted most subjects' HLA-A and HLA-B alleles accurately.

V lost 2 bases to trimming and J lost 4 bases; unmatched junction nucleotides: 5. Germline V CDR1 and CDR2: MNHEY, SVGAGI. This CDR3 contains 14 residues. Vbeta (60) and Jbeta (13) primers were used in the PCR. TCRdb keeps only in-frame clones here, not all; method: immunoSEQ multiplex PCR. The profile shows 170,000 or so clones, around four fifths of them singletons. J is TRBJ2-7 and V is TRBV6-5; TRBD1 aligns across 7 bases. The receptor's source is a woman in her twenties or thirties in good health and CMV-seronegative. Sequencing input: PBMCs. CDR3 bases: TGTGCCAGCAGTTACGGTCGACAGGGATACGAGCAGTACTTC. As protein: CASSYGRQGYEQYF.